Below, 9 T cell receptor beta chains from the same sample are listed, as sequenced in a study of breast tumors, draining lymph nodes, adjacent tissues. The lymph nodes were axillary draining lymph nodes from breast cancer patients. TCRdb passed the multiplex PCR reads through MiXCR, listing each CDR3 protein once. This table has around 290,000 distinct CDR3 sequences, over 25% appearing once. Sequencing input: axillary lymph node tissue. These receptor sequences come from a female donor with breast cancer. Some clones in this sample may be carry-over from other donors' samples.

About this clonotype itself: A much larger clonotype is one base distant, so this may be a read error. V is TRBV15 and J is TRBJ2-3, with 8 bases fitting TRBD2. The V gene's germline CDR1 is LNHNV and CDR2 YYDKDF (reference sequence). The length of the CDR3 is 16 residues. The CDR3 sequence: CATSRISGKGRTTQCF. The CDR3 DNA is TGTGCCACCAGCAGAATTAGCGGGAAGGGGAGGACTACGCAGTGTTTT.

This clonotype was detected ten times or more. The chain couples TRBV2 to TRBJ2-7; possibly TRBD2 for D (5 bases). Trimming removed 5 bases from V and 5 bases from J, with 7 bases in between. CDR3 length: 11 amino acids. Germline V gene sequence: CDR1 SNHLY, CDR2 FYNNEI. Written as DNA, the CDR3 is TGTGCCAGCAGTAGCGGAGACGAGCAGTACTTC. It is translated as CASSSGDEQYF.

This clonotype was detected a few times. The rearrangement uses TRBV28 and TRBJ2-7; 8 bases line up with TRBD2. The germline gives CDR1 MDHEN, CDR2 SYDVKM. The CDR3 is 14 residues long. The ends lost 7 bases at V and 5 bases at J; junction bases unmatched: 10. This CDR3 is CASKKSGSFHEQYF. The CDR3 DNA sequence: TGTGCCAGCAAGAAGAGCGGGAGTTTCCACGAGCAGTACTTC.

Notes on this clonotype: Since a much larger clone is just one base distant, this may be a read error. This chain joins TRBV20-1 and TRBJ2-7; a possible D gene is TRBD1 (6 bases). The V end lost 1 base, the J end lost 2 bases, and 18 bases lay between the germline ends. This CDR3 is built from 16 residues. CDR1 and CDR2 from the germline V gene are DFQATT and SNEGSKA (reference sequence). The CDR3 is CSARGRARGGPYEQYF. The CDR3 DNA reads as TGCAGTGCTAGAGGTCGTGCGAGAGGGGGTCCCTACGAGCAGTACTTC.

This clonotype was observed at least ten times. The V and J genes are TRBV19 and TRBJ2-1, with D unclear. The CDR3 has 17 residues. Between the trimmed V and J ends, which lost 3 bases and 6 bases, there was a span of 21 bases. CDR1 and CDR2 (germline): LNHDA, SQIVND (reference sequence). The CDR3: CASSITLRLRLSNEQFF. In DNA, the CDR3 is TGTGCCAGTAGTATTACCCTCCGGCTGCGATTAAGCAATGAGCAGTTCTTC. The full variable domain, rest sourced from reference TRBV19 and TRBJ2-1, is DGGITQSPKYLFRKEGQNVTLSCEQNLNHDAMYWYRQDPGQGLRLIYYSQIVNDFQKGDIAEGYSVSREKKESFPLTVTSAQKNPTAFYLCASSITLRLRLSNEQFFGPGTRLTVL.

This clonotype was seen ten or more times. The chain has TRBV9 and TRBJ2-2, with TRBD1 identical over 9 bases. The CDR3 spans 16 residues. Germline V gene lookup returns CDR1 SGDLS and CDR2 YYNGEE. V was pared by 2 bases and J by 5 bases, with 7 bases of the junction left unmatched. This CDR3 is CASSVTGTGSTGELFF. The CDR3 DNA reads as TGTGCCAGCAGCGTCACCGGGACAGGGTCTACCGGGGAGCTGTTTTTT.

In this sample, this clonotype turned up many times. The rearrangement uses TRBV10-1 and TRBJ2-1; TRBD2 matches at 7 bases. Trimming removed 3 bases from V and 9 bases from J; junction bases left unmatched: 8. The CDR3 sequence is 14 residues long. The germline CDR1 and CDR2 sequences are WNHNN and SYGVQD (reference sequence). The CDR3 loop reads CASSDGGSLGEQFF. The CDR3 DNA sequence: TGCGCCAGCAGTGACGGCGGGAGTTTAGGTGAGCAGTTCTTC.

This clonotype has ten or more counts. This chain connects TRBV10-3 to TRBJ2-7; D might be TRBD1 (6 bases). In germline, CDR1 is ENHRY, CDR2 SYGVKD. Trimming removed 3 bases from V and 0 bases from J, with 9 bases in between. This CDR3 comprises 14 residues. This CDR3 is CAISETGSSYEQYF. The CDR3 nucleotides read TGTGCCATCAGTGAAACAGGGAGCTCCTACGAGCAGTACTTC.

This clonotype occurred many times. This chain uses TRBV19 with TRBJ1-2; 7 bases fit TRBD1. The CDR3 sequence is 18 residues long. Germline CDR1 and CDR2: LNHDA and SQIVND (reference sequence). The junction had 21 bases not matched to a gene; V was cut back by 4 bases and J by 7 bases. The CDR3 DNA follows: TGTGCCAGTAGTACACTACTCGTGACAGGGCGACGAGATCTTGGCTACACCTTC. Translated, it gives CASSTLLVTGRRDLGYTF.